This TCR beta chain was profiled in a study of long-term antiretroviral therapy in people with HIV. Germline V gives CDR1 MNHEY, CDR2 SMNVEV (reference sequence). V lost 4 bases, J lost 2 bases, and 2 bases stayed unmatched. This CDR3 is 14 amino acids long. This clone appeared once. The antigen remains unidentified. Researchers report immunoSEQ v3.0 was run at survey level. Samples were sequenced targeting roughly 35,000-50,000 T-cell genomes each. Libraries were prepared by immunoSEQ multiplex PCR; TCRdb keeps only in-frame clonotypes and omits some of them. The repertoire holds 25,000 to 35,000 clones, with approximately 88% as singletons. Regarding the study as a whole: Blood obtained between 2004 and 2017 may reflect older ART regimens.

Source: unsorted PBMCs, taken nearly 2.9 years after starting antiretroviral therapy. The TCR was taken from a man aged 25-40 years with HIV. This chain links TRBV27 with TRBJ2-3, with 8 bases matching TRBD2. CDR3 in DNA: TGTGCCAGCAGTTCTAGCGGGTTCACAGATACGCAGTATTTT. It specifies CASSSSGFTDTQYF.